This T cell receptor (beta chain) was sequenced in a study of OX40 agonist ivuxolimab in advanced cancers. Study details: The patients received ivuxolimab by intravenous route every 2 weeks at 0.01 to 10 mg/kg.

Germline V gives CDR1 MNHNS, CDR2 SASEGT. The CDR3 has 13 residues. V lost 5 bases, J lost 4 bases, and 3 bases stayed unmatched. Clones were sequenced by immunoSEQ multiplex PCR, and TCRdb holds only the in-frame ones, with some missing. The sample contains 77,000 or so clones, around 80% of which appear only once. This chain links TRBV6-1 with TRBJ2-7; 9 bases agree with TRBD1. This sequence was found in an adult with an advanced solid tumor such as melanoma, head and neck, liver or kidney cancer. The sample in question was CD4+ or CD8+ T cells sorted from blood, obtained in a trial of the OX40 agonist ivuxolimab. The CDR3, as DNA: TGTGCCAGCAGTTGGGACAGGGAGTACGAGCAGTACTTC. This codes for CASSWDREYEQYF.